This is a list of T cell receptor beta chains from one sample in a study of T cells after posttransplantation cyclophosphamide. The protocol was immunoSEQ multiplex PCR, while the TCRdb copy is restricted to in-frame clones and leaves out a portion. Among about 20,000 clones listed, 74% were seen once. Sequencing was performed on PBMCs, taken after an allogeneic stem cell transplant with post-transplant cyclophosphamide. The receptors shown here come from a young adult male patient who received an allogeneic stem cell transplant from a related donor, was CMV-positive, and had acute GVHD only. Certain T cells may be donor cells from the graft. The conserved cysteine and the conserved F or W are not part of the CDR3 here. Not every row has a clone size; where given, it reads once, few, many or a size class.

v_call: TRBV6-6
j_call: TRBJ2-6
clone_size: once
cdr3_aa: ASSYPGRSGANVLT

v_call: TRBV27
j_call: TRBJ2-1
clone_size: .
cdr3_aa: ASSLGGGIYNEQF

v_call: TRBV4-2
j_call: TRBJ2-7
clone_size: .
cdr3_aa: ASSQDPQGGFYEQY

v_call: TRBV10-2
j_call: TRBJ1-2
clone_size: .
cdr3_aa: ASSDRTAGEYGYT

v_call: TRBV18
j_call: TRBJ1-6
clone_size: .
cdr3_aa: ASSPRSDRDYNSPLH

v_call: TRBV4-2
j_call: TRBJ2-5
clone_size: once
cdr3_aa: ASSRGLAGGVETQY

v_call: TRBV29-1
j_call: TRBJ1-1
clone_size: .
cdr3_aa: SAGQGEREAF

v_call: TRBV27
j_call: TRBJ1-6
clone_size: .
cdr3_aa: ASSIQGRNSPLH

v_call: TRBV6-1
j_call: TRBJ2-2
clone_size: .
cdr3_aa: ATDRGNTGELF

v_call: TRBV6-5
j_call: TRBJ1-1
clone_size: .
cdr3_aa: ATNRHLYETEAF

v_call: TRBV7-2
j_call: TRBJ1-1
clone_size: .
cdr3_aa: ASSLAAGGGTEAF

v_call: TRBV7-3
j_call: TRBJ2-1
clone_size: .
cdr3_aa: ASSRTSGGWDEQF

v_call: TRBV30
j_call: TRBJ1-2
clone_size: .
cdr3_aa: AWSGGTGRFHGYT

v_call: TRBV2
j_call: TRBJ1-1
clone_size: .
cdr3_aa: AVSGDSPEAF

v_call: TRBV2
j_call: TRBJ1-1
clone_size: .
cdr3_aa: ASSEQGAGTEAF

v_call: TRBV6-4
j_call: TRBJ2-2
clone_size: .
cdr3_aa: ASSDRPGNTGELF

v_call: TRBV27
j_call: TRBJ1-6
clone_size: .
cdr3_aa: ASSLSRRNSPLH